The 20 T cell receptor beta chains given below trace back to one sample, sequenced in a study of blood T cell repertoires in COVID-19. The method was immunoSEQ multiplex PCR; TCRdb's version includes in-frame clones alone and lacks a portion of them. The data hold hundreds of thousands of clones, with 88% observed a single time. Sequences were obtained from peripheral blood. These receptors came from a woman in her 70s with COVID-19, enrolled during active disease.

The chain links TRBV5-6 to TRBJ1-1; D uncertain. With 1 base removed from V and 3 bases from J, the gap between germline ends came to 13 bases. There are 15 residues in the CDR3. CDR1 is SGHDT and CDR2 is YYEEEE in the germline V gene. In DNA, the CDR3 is TGTGCCAGCAGCTTGCCGGCCAGGTACTACACTGAAGCTTTCTTT. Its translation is CASSLPARYYTEAFF.

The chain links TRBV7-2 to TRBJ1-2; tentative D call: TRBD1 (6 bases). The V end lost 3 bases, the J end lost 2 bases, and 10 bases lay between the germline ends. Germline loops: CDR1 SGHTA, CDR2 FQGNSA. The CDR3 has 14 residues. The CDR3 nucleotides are TGTGCCAGCAGCTTCTCAGGGGCAAACTATGGCTACACCTTC. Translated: CASSFSGANYGYTF.

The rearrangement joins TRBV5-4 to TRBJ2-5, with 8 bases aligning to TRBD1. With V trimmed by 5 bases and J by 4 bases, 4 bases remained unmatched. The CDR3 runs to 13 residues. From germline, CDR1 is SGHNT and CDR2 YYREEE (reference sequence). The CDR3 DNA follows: TGTGCCAGCAGTGACAGGGGAGGAGAGACCCAGTACTTC. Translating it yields CASSDRGGETQYF.

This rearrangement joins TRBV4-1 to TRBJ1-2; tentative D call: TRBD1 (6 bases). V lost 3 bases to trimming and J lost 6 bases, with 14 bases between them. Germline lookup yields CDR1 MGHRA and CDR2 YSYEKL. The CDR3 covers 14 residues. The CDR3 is CASSHSGGSDGYTF. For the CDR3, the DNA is TGCGCCAGCAGCCACTCGGGGGGCTCTGATGGCTACACCTTC.

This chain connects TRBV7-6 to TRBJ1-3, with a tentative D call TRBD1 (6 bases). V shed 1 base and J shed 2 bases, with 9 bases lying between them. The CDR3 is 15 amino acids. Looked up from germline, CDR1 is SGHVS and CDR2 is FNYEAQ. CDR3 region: CASSLGPGAGNTIYF. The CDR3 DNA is TGTGCCAGCAGCTTAGGGCCAGGGGCTGGAAACACCATATATTTT.

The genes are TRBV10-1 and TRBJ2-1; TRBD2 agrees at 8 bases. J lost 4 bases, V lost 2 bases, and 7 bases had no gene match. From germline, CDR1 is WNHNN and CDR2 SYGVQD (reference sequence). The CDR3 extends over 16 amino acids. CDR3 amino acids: CASSEGFSGEYNEQFF. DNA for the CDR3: TGCGCCAGCAGTGAGGGGTTTAGCGGGGAATACAATGAGCAGTTCTTC.

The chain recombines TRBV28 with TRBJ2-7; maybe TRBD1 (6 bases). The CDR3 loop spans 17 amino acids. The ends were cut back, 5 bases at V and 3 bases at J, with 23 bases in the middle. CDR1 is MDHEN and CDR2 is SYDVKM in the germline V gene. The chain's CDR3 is CASSLTPRLRGGYEQYF. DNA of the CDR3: TGTGCCAGCAGTCTAACCCCCAGGCTCAGAGGGGGCTACGAGCAGTACTTC. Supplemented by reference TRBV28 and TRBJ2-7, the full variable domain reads DVKVTQSSRYLVKRTGEKVFLECVQDMDHENMFWYRQDPGLGLRLIYFSYDVKMKEKGDIPEGYSVSREKKERFSLILESASTNQTSMYLCASSLTPRLRGGYEQYFGPGTRLTVT.

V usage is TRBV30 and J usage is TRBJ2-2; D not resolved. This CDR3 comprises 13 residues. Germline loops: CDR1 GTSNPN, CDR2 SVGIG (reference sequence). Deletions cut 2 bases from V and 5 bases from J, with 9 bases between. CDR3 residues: CAWSPSLTGELFF. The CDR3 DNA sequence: TGTGCCTGGAGTCCCTCTTTAACCGGGGAGCTGTTTTTT.

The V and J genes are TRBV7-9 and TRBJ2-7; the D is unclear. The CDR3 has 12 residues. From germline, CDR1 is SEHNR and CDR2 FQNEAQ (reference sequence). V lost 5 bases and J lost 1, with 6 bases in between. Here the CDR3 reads CASSPTSYEQYF. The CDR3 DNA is TGTGCCAGCAGCCCCACTTCCTACGAGCAGTACTTC.

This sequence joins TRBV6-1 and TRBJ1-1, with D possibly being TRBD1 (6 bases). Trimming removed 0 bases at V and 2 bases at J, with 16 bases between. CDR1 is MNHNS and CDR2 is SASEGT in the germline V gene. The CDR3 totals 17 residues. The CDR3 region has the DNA TGTGCCAGCAGTGAAGCCCCGACGGGGGGCGGTAACACTGAAGCTTTCTTT. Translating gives CASSEAPTGGGNTEAFF.

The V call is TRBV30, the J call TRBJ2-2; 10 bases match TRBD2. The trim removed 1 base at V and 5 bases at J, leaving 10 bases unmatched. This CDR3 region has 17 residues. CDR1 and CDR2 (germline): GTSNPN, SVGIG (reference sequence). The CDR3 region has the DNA TGTGCCTGGAGTGGGAAAAGCGGGGGGGCCCGAACCGGGGAGCTGTTTTTT. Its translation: CAWSGKSGGARTGELFF.

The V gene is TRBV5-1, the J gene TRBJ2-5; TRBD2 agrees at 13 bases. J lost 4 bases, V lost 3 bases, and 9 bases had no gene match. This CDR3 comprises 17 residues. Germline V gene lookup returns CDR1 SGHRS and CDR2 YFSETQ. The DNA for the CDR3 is TGCGCCAGCAGCTCTACTAGCGGGGGGGCCTTCGGAGAGACCCAGTACTTC. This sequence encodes CASSSTSGGAFGETQYF.

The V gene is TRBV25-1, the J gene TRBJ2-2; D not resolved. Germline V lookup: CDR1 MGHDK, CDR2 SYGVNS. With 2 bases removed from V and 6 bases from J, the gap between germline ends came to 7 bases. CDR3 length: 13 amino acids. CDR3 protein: CASSEGVPGELFF. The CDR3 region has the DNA TGTGCCAGCAGTGAAGGAGTCCCCGGGGAGCTGTTTTTT. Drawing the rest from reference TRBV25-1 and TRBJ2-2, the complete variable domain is EADIYQTPRYLVIGTGKKITLECSQTMGHDKMYWYQQDPGMELHLIHYSYGVNSTEKGDLSSESTVSRIRTEHFPLTLESARPSHTSQYLCASSEGVPGELFFGEGSRLTVL.

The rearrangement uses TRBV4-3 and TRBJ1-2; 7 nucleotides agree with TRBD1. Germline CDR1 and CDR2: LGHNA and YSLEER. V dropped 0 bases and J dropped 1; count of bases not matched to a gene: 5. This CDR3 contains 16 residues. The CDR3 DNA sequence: TGCGCCAGCAGCCAAGATGTGGGACAGCTTAACTATGGCTACACCTTC. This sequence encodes CASSQDVGQLNYGYTF.

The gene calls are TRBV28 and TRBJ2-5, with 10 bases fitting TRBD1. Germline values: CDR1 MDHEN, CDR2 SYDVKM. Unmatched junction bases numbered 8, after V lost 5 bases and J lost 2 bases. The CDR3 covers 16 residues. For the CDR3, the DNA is TGTGCCAGCAGTCTCCCGGACAGGGGGGAACAAGAGACCCAGTACTTC. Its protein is CASSLPDRGEQETQYF.

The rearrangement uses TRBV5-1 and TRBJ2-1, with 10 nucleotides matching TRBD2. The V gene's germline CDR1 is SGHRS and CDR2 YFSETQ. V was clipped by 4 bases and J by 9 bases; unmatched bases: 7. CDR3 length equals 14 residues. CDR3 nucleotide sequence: TGCGCCAGCAGCAAGAGCGGGGGGGCAAGTGAGCAGTTCTTC. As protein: CASSKSGGASEQFF.

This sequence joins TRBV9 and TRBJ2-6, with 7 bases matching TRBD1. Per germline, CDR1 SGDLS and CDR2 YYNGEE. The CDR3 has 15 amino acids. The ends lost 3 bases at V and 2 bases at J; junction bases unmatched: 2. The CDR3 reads CASSARGPGANVLTF. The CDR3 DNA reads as TGTGCCAGCAGCGCAAGGGGGCCTGGGGCCAACGTCCTGACTTTC.

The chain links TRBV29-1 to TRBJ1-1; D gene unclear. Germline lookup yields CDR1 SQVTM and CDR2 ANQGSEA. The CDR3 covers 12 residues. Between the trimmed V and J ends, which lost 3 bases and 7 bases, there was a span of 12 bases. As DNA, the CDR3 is TGCAGCGTTGATGGAGGATTCTATGAAGCTTTCTTT. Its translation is CSVDGGFYEAFF.

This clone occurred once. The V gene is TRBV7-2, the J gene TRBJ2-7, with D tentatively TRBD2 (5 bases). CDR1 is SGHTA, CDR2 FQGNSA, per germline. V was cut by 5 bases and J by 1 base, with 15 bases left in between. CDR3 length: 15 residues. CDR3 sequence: CASSPLGVHSYEQYF. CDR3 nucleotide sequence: TGTGCCAGCAGCCCACTCGGGGTTCATTCCTACGAGCAGTACTTC. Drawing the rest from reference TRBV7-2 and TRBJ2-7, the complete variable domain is GAGVSQSPSNKVTEKGKDVELRCDPISGHTALYWYRQSLGQGLEFLIYFQGNSAPDKSGLPSDRFSAERTGGSVSTLTIQRTQQEDSAVYLCASSPLGVHSYEQYFGPGTRLTVT.

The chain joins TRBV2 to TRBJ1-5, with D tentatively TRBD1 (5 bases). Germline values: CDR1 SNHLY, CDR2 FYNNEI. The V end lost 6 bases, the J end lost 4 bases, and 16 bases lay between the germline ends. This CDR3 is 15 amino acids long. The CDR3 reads CASSPTDFPNQPQHF. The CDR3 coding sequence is TGTGCCAGCAGCCCGACAGACTTTCCAAATCAGCCCCAGCATTTT.